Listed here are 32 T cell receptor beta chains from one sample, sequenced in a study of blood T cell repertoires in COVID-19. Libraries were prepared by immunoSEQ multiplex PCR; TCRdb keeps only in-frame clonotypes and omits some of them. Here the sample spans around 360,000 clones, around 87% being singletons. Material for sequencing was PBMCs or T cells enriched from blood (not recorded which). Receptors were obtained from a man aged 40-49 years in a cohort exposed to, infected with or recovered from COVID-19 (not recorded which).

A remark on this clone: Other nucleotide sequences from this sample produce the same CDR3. The CDR3 nucleotides read TGCGCCAGCAGCTTGACAGGGGGGAACATTCAGTACTTC. It specifies CASSLTGGNIQYF. The V call is TRBV5-1, the J call TRBJ2-4, with 8 positions matching TRBD1. CDR1 is SGHRS, CDR2 YFSETQ, per germline. The CDR3 spans 13 residues. The V segment lost 1 base and the J segment 7 bases; nucleotides outside the gene matches: 1.

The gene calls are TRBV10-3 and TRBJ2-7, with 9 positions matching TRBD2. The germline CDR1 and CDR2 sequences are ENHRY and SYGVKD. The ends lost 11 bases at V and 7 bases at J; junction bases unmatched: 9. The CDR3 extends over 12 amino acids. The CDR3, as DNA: TGTGCCGTCGGGACTAGCACTCAGGAGCAGTACTTC. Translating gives CAVGTSTQEQYF.

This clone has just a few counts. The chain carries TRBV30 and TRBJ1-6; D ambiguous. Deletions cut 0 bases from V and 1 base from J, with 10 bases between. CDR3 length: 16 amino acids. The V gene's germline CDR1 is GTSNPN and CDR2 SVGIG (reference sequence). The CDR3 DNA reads TGTGCCTGGAGTGTATCGGGGATTTCCTATAATTCACCCCTCCACTTT. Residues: CAWSVSGISYNSPLHF. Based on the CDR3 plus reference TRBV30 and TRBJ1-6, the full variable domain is SQTIHQWPATLVQPVGSPLSLECTVEGTSNPNLYWYRQAAGRGLQLLFYSVGIGQISSEVPQNLSASRPQDRQFILSSKKLLLSDSGFYLCAWSVSGISYNSPLHFGNGTRLTVT.

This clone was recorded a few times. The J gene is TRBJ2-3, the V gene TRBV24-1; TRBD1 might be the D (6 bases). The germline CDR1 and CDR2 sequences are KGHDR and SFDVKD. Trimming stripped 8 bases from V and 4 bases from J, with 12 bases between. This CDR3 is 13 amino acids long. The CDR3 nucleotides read TGTGCCACCAAGGCACAGGGCTCAGATACGCAGTATTTT. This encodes CATKAQGSDTQYF.

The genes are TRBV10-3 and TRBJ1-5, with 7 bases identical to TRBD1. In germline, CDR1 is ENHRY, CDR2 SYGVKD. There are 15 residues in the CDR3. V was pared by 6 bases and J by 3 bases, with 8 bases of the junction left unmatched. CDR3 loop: CAISADRAHNQPQHF. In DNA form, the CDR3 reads TGTGCCATCAGCGCTGACAGGGCGCACAATCAGCCCCAGCATTTT.

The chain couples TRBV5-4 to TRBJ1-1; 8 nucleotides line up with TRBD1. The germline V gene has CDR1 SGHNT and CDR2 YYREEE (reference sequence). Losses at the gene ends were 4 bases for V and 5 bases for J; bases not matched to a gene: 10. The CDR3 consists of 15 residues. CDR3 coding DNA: TGTGCCAGCAGCCCAGGACAGGGTAGGGGGACTGAAGCTTTCTTT. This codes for CASSPGQGRGTEAFF.

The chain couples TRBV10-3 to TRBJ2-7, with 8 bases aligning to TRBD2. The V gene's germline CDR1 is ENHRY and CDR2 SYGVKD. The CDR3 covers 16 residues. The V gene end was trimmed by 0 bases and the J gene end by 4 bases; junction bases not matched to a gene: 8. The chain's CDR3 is CAISESGLAGGYEQYF. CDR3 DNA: TGTGCCATCAGTGAGTCAGGACTAGCCGGAGGGTACGAGCAGTACTTC.

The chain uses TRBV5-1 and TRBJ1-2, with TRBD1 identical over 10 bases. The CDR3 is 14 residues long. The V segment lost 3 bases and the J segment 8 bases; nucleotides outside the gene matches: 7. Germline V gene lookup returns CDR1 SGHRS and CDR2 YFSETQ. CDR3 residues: CASSSRQGAKGYTF. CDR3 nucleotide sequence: TGCGCCAGCAGCTCCAGACAGGGGGCGAAAGGCTACACCTTC.

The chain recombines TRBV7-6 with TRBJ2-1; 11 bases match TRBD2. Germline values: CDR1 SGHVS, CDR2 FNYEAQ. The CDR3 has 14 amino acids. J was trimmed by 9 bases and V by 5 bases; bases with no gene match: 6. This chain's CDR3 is CASSTRTSGFEQFF. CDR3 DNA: TGTGCCAGCAGCACCCGGACTAGCGGGTTTGAGCAGTTCTTC.

The CDR3 DNA follows: TGCGCCAGCAGCGAGGGACAGGGAGTCAATTCACCCCTCCACTTT. It specifies CASSEGQGVNSPLHF. The V gene is TRBV5-1, the J gene TRBJ1-6; 9 bases are shared with TRBD1. The CDR3 runs 15 residues. Germline V gene lookup returns CDR1 SGHRS and CDR2 YFSETQ. The V and J ends lost 4 bases and 7 bases, in that order; junction bases with no gene match: 6.

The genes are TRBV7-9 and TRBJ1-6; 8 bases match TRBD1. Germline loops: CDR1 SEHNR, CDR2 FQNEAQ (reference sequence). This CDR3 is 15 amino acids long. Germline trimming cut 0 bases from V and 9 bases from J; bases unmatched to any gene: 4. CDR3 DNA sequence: TGTGCCAGCAGCTTAGCGCAGGGGGCTATTTCACCCCTCCACTTT. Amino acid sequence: CASSLAQGAISPLHF.

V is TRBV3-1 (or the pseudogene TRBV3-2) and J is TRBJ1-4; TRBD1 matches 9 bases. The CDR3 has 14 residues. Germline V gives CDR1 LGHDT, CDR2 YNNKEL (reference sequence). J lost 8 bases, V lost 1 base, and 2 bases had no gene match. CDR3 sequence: CASSQGGTGEKLFF. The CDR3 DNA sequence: TGTGCCAGCAGCCAAGGAGGGACAGGGGAAAAACTGTTTTTT.

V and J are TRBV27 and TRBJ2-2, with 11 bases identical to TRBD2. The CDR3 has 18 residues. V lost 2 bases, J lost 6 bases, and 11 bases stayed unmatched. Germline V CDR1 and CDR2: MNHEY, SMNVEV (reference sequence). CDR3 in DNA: TGTGCCAGCAGTTTAAGGGGGCGGCTAGCGGGAGGCGCCGGGGAGCTGTTTTTT. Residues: CASSLRGRLAGGAGELFF.

The CDR3, as DNA: TGTGCCAGCAGCCCAAGGAACTCGCGGACAGTATCTTATGGCTACACCTTC. This codes for CASSPRNSRTVSYGYTF. The chain uses TRBV7-2 and TRBJ1-2; D is possibly TRBD1 (6 bases). Germline CDR1 SGHTA, CDR2 FQGNSA. The V gene lost 5 bases and the J gene lost 5 bases, with 24 bases spanning the gap. This CDR3 has 17 residues.

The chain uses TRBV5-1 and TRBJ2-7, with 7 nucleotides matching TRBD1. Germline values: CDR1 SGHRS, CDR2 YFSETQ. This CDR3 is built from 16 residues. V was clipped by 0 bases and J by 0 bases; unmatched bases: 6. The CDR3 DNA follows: TGCGCCAGCAGCTTGGCCTGGACAGGAGTCTCCTACGAGCAGTACTTC. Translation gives CASSLAWTGVSYEQYF.

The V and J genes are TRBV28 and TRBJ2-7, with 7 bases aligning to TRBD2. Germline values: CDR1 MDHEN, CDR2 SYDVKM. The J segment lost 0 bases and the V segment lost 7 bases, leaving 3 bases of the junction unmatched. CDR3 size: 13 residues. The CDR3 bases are TGTGCCAGCAAGCGGGGATACTCCTACGAGCAGTACTTC. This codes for CASKRGYSYEQYF.

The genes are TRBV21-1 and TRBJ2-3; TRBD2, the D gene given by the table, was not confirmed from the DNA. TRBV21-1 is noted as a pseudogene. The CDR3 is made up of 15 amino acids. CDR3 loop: CASSKSGPNKVTQYF. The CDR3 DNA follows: TGTGCCAGCAGCAAAAGCGGACCGAATAAAGTTACGCAGTATTTT.

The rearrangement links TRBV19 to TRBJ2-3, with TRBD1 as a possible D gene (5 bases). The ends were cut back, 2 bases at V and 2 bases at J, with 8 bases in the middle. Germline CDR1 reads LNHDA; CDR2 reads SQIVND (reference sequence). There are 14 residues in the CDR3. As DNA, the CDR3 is TGTGCCAGTAGTATATCCAGGGACACAGATACGCAGTATTTT. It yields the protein CASSISRDTDTQYF.

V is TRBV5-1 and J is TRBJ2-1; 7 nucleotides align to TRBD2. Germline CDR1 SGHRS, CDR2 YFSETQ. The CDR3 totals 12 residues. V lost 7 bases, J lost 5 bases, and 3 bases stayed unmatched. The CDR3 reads CASALANNEQFF. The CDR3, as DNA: TGCGCCAGCGCACTAGCGAACAATGAGCAGTTCTTC.

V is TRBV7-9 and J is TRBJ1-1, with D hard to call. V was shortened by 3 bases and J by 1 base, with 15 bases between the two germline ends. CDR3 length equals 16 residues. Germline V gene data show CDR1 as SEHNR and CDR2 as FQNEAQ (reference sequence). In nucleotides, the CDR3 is TGTGCCAGCAGCTTTGGGGAGCTGCTTGCGAACACTGAAGCTTTCTTT. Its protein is CASSFGELLANTEAFF.

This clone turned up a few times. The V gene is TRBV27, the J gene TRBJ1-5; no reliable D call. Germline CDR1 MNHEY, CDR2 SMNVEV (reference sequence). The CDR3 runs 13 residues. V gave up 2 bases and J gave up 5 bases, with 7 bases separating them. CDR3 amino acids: CASSLSVDQPQHF. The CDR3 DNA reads TGTGCCAGCAGTTTAAGTGTAGATCAGCCCCAGCATTTT.

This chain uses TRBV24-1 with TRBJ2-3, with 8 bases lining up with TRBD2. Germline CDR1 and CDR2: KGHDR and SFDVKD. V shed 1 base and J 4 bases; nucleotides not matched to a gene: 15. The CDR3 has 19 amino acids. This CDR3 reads CATSDFGPFEREWADTQYF. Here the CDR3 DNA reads TGTGCCACCAGTGATTTCGGGCCCTTCGAGCGGGAGTGGGCAGATACGCAGTATTTT.

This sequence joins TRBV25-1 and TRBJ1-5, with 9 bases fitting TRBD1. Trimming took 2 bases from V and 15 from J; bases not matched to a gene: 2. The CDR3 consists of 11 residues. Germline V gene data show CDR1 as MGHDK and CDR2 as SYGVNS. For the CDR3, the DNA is TGTGCCAGCAGTGAAGGGACAGGGTGGCATTTT. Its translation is CASSEGTGWHF.

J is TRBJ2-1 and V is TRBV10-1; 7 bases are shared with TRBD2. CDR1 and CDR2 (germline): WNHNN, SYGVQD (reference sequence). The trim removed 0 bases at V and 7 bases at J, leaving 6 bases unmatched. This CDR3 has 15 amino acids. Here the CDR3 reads CASSESAGAGNEQFF. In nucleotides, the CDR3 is TGCGCCAGCAGTGAGTCGGCGGGAGCAGGGAATGAGCAGTTCTTC.

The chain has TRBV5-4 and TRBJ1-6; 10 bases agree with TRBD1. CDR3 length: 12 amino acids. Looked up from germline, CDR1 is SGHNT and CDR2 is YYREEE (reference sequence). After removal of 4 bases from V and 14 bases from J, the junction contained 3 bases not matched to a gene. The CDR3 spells CASSPDRGALHF. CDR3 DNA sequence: TGTGCCAGCAGCCCGGACAGGGGGGCCCTCCACTTT. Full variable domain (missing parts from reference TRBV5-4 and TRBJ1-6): ETGVTQSPTHLIKTRGQQVTLRCSSQSGHNTVSWYQQALGQGPQFIFQYYREEENGRGNFPPRFSGLQFPNYSSELNVNALELDDSALYLCASSPDRGALHFGNGTRLTVT.

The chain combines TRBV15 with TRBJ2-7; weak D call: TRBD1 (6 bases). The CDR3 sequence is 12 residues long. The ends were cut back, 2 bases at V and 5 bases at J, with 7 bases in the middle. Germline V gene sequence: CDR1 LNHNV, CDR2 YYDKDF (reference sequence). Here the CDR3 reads CATSRTGNEQYF. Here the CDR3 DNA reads TGTGCCACCAGCAGAACAGGGAACGAGCAGTACTTC.

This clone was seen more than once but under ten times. As DNA, the CDR3 is TGTGCCAGCACCCGCGGAAACACAGGGGGGAACACTGAAGCTTTCTTT. It translates to CASTRGNTGGNTEAFF. The chain has TRBV3-1 (or the pseudogene TRBV3-2) and TRBJ1-1, with 8 bases matching TRBD1. The CDR3 loop spans 16 amino acids. Germline loops: CDR1 LGHDT, CDR2 YNNKEL (reference sequence). V lost 7 bases to trimming and J lost 1 base; unmatched junction nucleotides: 11.

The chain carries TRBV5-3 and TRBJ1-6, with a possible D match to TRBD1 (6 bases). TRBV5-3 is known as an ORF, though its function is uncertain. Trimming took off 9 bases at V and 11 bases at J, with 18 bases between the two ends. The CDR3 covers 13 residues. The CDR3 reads CATSQGPRAPLHF. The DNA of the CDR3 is TGTGCCACTTCACAGGGTCCCAGGGCACCCCTCCACTTT.

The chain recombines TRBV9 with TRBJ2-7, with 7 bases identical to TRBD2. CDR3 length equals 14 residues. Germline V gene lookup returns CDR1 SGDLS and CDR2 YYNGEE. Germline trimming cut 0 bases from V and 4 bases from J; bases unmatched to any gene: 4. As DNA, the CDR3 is TGTGCCAGCAGCGTAGGACCCGGGGGGTACGAGCAGTACTTC. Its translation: CASSVGPGGYEQYF.

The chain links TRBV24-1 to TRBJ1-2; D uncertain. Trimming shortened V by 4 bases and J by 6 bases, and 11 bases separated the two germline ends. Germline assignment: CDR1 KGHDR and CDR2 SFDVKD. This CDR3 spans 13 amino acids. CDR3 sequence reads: CATSDEGAHGYTF. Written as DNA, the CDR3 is TGTGCCACCAGTGACGAGGGAGCCCATGGCTACACCTTC.

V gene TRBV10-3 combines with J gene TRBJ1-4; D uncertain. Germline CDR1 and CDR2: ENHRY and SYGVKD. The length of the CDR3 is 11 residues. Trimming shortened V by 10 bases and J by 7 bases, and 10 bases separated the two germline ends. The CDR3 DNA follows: TGTGCCACCCGGGAATCTGAAAAACTGTTTTTT. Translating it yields CATRESEKLFF.

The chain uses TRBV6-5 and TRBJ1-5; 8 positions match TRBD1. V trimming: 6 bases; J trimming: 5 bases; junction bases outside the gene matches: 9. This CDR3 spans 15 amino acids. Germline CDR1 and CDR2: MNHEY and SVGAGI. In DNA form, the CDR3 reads TGTGCCAGCAGCCGTGACAGGGGCTGGGATCAGCCCCAGCATTTT. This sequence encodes CASSRDRGWDQPQHF.